This TCR beta chain was observed in a study of cytomegalovirus exposure and HLA in healthy donors. Study outcomes and limitations: Being productive about 90% or about 30% of the time was typical of most TCR beta V segments in an earlier analysis.

In the PCR, 60 Vbeta and 13 Jbeta primers were used. This table comes from immunoSEQ multiplex PCR, and its TCRdb copy is limited to in-frame clones, with some not included. The table includes approximately 180,000 clones, roughly 70% detected once. CDR1 is MNHNY and CDR2 is SVGAGI in the germline V gene (reference sequence). The V end was cut by 5 bases, the J end by 7 bases, with 12 bases between. The CDR3 loop spans 12 amino acids. A remark on this clone: Its antigen is unknown.

The J gene is TRBJ2-7, the V gene TRBV6-6, with TRBD1 as a possible D gene (5 bases). What was sequenced was PBMCs. This clonotype was sampled from a male donor in good health and CMV-seronegative. Here the CDR3 reads CASSVAGAEQYF. CDR3 in DNA: TGTGCCAGCAGTGTAGCTGGGGCAGAGCAGTACTTC.